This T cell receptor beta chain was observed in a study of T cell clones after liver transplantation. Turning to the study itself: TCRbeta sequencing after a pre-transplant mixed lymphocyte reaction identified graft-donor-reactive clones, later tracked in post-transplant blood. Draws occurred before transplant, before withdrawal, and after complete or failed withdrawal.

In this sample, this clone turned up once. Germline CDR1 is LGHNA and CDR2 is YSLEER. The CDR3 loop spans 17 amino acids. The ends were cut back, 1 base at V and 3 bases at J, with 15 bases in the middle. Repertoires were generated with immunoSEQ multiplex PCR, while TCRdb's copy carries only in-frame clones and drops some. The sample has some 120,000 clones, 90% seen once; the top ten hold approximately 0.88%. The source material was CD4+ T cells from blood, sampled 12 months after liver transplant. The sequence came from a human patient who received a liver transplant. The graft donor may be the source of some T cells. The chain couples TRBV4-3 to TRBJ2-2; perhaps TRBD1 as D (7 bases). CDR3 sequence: CASSQVAGTVDTGELFF. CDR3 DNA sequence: TGCGCCAGCAGCCAAGTGGCGGGGACAGTAGACACCGGGGAGCTGTTTTTT.